The 8 T cell receptor beta chains listed next were all sequenced from one sample in a study of OX40 agonist ivuxolimab in advanced cancers. Clones were read by immunoSEQ multiplex PCR, and TCRdb kept only the in-frame ones, dropping some. The sample shows 53,000 or so clones, less than 85% of them seen only once. The sequencing here drew on CD4+ or CD8+ T cells sorted from blood, taken in a trial of the OX40 agonist ivuxolimab. These receptors originate from an adult with an advanced solid tumor such as melanoma, head and neck, liver or kidney cancer.

This clone appeared a few times. Compared with germline, one end of the junction differs, possibly owing to a read error. This sequence joins TRBV19 and TRBJ1-5; tentatively, D is TRBD1 (6 bases). Germline V gene lookup returns CDR1 LNHDA and CDR2 SQIVND (reference sequence). The CDR3 extends over 16 amino acids. CDR3 region: CASSSRSRGGTQPQHF. The CDR3 bases are TGTGCCAGCAGTAGCAGGTCCAGGGGAGGAACTCAGCCCCAGCATTTT.

V is TRBV11-3 and J is TRBJ1-4, with a possible D match to TRBD1 (5 bases). Trimming stripped 4 bases from V and 2 bases from J, with 8 bases between. The germline V gene encodes CDR1 SGHNT and CDR2 YENEEA. The CDR3 runs 14 residues. DNA of the CDR3: TGTGCCAGCAGCTCAGGGACGACTAATGAAAAACTGTTTTTT. Its protein is CASSSGTTNEKLFF.

The rearrangement uses TRBV15 and TRBJ2-1, with 8 nucleotides matching TRBD2. This CDR3 contains 17 residues. In germline, CDR1 is LNHNV, CDR2 YYDKDF (reference sequence). Trimming at V came to 0 bases and at J to 8 bases, leaving 12 bases not matched to a gene. The DNA of the CDR3 is TGTGCCACCAGCAGAGATAGGAGCGGGAGTATTGCCCATGAGCAGTTCTTC. It specifies CATSRDRSGSIAHEQFF.

The chain recombines TRBV30 with TRBJ2-7; D uncertain. With 4 bases removed from V and 0 bases from J, the gap between germline ends came to 10 bases. The germline CDR1 and CDR2 sequences are GTSNPN and SVGIG (reference sequence). The CDR3 is made up of 13 amino acids. Written as DNA, the CDR3 is TGTGCCTGGAACGCCGAAGCCTCCTACGAGCAGTACTTC. Its translation is CAWNAEASYEQYF.

The chain has TRBV11-2 and TRBJ1-2; TRBD1 is a possible D gene (5 bases). The CDR3 runs to 15 residues. Germline V gene lookup returns CDR1 SGHAT and CDR2 FQNNGV. V was pared by 1 base and J by 0 bases, with 9 bases between. CDR3: CASSLGGGANYGYTF. Here the CDR3 DNA reads TGTGCCAGCAGCTTAGGTGGGGGAGCTAACTATGGCTACACCTTC.

The chain uses TRBV27 and TRBJ1-2; 7 bases line up with TRBD1. Germline-derived CDR1 and CDR2 are MNHEY and SMNVEV (reference sequence). The V segment lost 6 bases and the J segment 8 bases; nucleotides outside the gene matches: 9. The CDR3 covers 13 residues. DNA of the CDR3: TGTGCCAGCAGCCTCGACAGGGTGCGAGGCTACACCTTC. Translated: CASSLDRVRGYTF.

This chain uses TRBV6-1 with TRBJ1-2; D may be TRBD1 (5 bases). Germline V lookup: CDR1 MNHNS, CDR2 SASEGT. V lost 6 bases and J 4 bases, leaving 9 bases between the germline ends. The CDR3 is 12 amino acids. For the CDR3, the DNA is TGTGCCAGCAGACCGGGACTCTATGGCTACACCTTC. The encoded protein is CASRPGLYGYTF.

The J gene is TRBJ2-1, the V gene TRBV9; D ambiguous. CDR3 length: 11 amino acids. Trimming left V 1 base short and J 7 bases short, with 3 bases between. Germline V CDR1 and CDR2: SGDLS, YYNGEE. The CDR3 coding sequence is TGTGCCAGCAGCGTAATGAATGAGCAGTTCTTC. Amino acids: CASSVMNEQFF.